This T cell receptor (beta chain) came from a study of regulatory T cells in long-lasting Graves disease. This clonotype was seen at least ten times. Construction of the TCR beta libraries employed iRepertoire HTBI primers in conjunction with Arm-PCR of CDR3 regions. TCRdb re-analysed the multiplex PCR reads in MiXCR, keeping a single row per CDR3 protein. This sample yields roughly 420,000 distinct CDR3 sequences, of which about a sixth are seen a single time; 23% belongs to the top ten. This CDR3 has 16 residues. In germline, CDR1 is SEHNR, CDR2 FQNEAQ (reference sequence). V was clipped by 6 bases and J by 5 bases, with 20 bases between them. The time point was: newly diagnosed GD, antithyroid drugs for less than 3 months. PBMCs were the source of the RNA used for TCR sequencing. The same specimen was also included in a second study, on T cells in Graves' hyperthyroidism and ophthalmopathy.

This clonotype was sampled from a woman under 30 with Graves disease. This chain joins TRBV7-9 and TRBJ2-1; D remains ambiguous. The sample in question was peripheral blood mononuclear cells (PBMCs), obtained at new diagnosis, from a patient treated with antithyroid drugs. CDR3 bases: TGTGCCAGCAGACCCCGCATGAGCCAACCACACAATGAGCAGTTCTTC. Translated: CASRPRMSQPHNEQFF.